This entry lists 29 T cell receptor beta chains sequenced from one sample in a study of blood T cells in healthy people across ages. The authors ran a second PCR of 7 to 11 cycles using a sample-barcoded 5' primer and a J-beta primer mix. One entry per CDR3 protein results from TCRdb running MiXCR on the 5' RACE reads. In the table there are around 800,000 distinct CDR3 sequences, under 80% of which are singletons. Sequenced sample: blood. The source of these receptors is a man aged 25-40 years in good health.

V gene TRBV7-9 combines with J gene TRBJ2-7, with D possibly being TRBD1 (6 bases). This CDR3 spans 16 amino acids. The V and J ends lost 1 base and 1 base respectively, with 14 bases between them. The germline V gene encodes CDR1 SEHNR and CDR2 FQNEAQ (reference sequence). CDR3: CASSLVQGRESYEQYF. Here the CDR3 DNA reads TGTGCCAGCAGCTTAGTACAGGGCCGAGAGTCCTACGAGCAGTACTTC.

This clonotype was seen at least ten times. V gene TRBV5-4 combines with J gene TRBJ2-1; perhaps TRBD1 as D (6 bases). V shed 3 bases and J shed 6 bases, with 10 bases lying between them. The CDR3 loop spans 13 amino acids. CDR1 is SGHNT, CDR2 YYREEE, per germline (reference sequence). The DNA for the CDR3 is TGTGCCAGCAGCTACGGACAGTTCAATGAGCAGTTCTTC. Translation: CASSYGQFNEQFF.

The gene calls are TRBV11-2 and TRBJ2-6; D remains ambiguous. The CDR3 sequence is 15 residues long. The germline CDR1 and CDR2 sequences are SGHAT and FQNNGV. V was clipped by 5 bases and J by 0 bases, with 8 bases between them. The CDR3 nucleotides read TGTGCCAGCAGCCCCGTAAGCTCTGGGGCCAACGTCCTGACTTTC. This gives the protein CASSPVSSGANVLTF.

The chain joins TRBV20-1 to TRBJ2-5; 7 bases match TRBD1. CDR1 is DFQATT, CDR2 SNEGSKA, per germline (reference sequence). The CDR3 is 12 residues long. The V and J ends lost 7 bases and 5 bases, in that order; junction bases with no gene match: 7. The CDR3: CSERGRVETQYF. In DNA, the CDR3 is TGCAGTGAGAGGGGGCGCGTGGAGACCCAGTACTTC.

The gene calls are TRBV12-3 or TRBV12-4 and TRBJ2-3, with D maybe TRBD1 (6 bases). CDR3 length: 17 amino acids. Trimming removed 4 bases at V and 0 bases at J, with 17 bases between. CDR3 region: CASSSITGQMSTDTQYF. CDR3 in DNA: TGTGCCAGCAGTTCAATTACCGGACAGATGAGCACAGATACGCAGTATTTT.

This clonotype was observed a handful of times. The V and J genes are TRBV7-3 and TRBJ2-1; no clear D gene. The CDR3 sequence is 14 residues long. Germline V gives CDR1 SGHTA, CDR2 FQGTGA. The V end was cut by 2 bases, the J end by 3 bases, with 8 bases between. The CDR3 is CASSLQTNYNEQFF. CDR3 in DNA: TGTGCCAGCAGCTTACAGACAAACTACAATGAGCAGTTCTTC.

V gene TRBV6-1 combines with J gene TRBJ1-2; D gene uncertain. Trimming pared 7 bases from V and 4 bases from J, leaving 10 bases between. The CDR3 is made up of 12 amino acids. The V gene's germline CDR1 is MNHNS and CDR2 SASEGT. The CDR3 sequence is CASTQRAYGYTF. For the CDR3, the DNA is TGTGCCAGCACACAGAGGGCCTATGGCTACACCTTC.

CDR3 nucleotide sequence: TGCAGCGTTGCTTACTGGGGGGGCTACGAGCAGTACTTC. It specifies CSVAYWGGYEQYF. V usage is TRBV29-1 and J usage is TRBJ2-4; TRBD2 agrees at 7 bases. The end of the DNA aligns better with TRBJ2-7, so the J call may be wrong. This CDR3 region has 13 residues. Germline assignment: CDR1 SQVTM and CDR2 ANQGSEA.

This clonotype was detected a few times. CDR3 amino acids: CASSQDRAAGGYEQYF. The CDR3 DNA sequence: TGCGCCAGCAGCCAAGATCGCGCAGCGGGGGGTTACGAGCAGTACTTC. V gene TRBV4-3 combines with J gene TRBJ2-7, with 9 bases that match TRBD2. This CDR3 comprises 16 residues. After removal of 0 bases from V and 4 bases from J, the junction contained 7 bases not matched to a gene. The germline V gene has CDR1 LGHNA and CDR2 YSLEER.

There are a few counts of this clonotype. V is TRBV6-2 or TRBV6-3 and J is TRBJ2-1, with D maybe TRBD1 (5 bases). The J call may be mistaken, given a closer DNA end match to TRBJ2-7. The CDR3 is 11 amino acids. Germline values: CDR1 MNHEY, CDR2 SVGEGT. The CDR3 reads CASRKDNEQYF. Here the CDR3 DNA reads TGTGCCAGCAGAAAGGACAATGAGCAGTACTTC.

This clonotype was counted a few times. This rearrangement joins TRBV10-3 to TRBJ2-1, with 12 bases aligning to TRBD2. Germline CDR1 is ENHRY and CDR2 is SYGVKD. With 10 bases clipped from V and 5 bases from J, the junction kept 3 bases outside the gene matches. CDR3 length equals 13 residues. This CDR3 is CATGLAGNNEQFF. The DNA of the CDR3 is TGTGCCACCGGACTAGCGGGAAACAATGAGCAGTTCTTC.

V and J are TRBV27 and TRBJ1-4, with D maybe TRBD1 (6 bases). The CDR3 has 15 residues. Trimming removed 6 bases from V and 8 bases from J, with 19 bases in between. Germline CDR1 MNHEY, CDR2 SMNVEV (reference sequence). Here the CDR3 DNA reads TGTGCCAGCAGCCCAGTAGGGGGGGGTCGGGAAAAACTGTTTTTT. Its protein product is CASSPVGGGREKLFF. Looking up the rest from reference TRBV27 and TRBJ1-4 gives the full variable domain: EAQVTQNPRYLITVTGKKLTVTCSQNMNHEYMSWYRQDPGLGLRQIYYSMNVEVTDKGDVPEGYKVSRKEKRNFPLILESPSPNQTSLYFCASSPVGGGREKLFFGSGTQLSVL.

Concerning this clonotype itself: Given a much more abundant clone one base away, this may be a read error. V gene TRBV5-1 combines with J gene TRBJ2-1; D is undetermined. The J call is in doubt because the DNA end fits TRBJ2-7 better. The CDR3 loop spans 14 amino acids. CDR1 SGHRS and CDR2 YFSETQ come from the germline V gene. CDR3 sequence reads: CASSLASTYNEQYF. DNA of the CDR3: TGCGCCAGCAGCTTAGCTAGTACCTACAATGAGCAGTACTTC.

The CDR3 protein is CASSRIQESYEQYF. The CDR3, as DNA: TGTGCCAGCAGTCGTATACAGGAGTCCTACGAGCAGTACTTC. The gene calls are TRBV9 and TRBJ2-7, with D possibly TRBD1 on 5 matching bases. Trimming took 5 bases from V and 1 from J, leaving 13 bases between them. Per the germline V gene, CDR1 is SGDLS and CDR2 is YYNGEE. CDR3 length: 14 amino acids.

The table lists this clonotype with a few counts. The rearrangement links TRBV12-3 or TRBV12-4 to TRBJ2-3; 14 nucleotides agree with TRBD2. V was clipped by 6 bases and J by 6 bases; unmatched bases: 8. The CDR3 covers 16 residues. DNA of the CDR3: TGTGCCAGCAGCGCGAGGACTAGCGGGGGGAGTGATACGCAGTATTTT. The encoded protein is CASSARTSGGSDTQYF.

This clonotype showed up just once. The rearrangement joins TRBV6-1 to TRBJ2-4; no clear D. The DNA end lines up better with TRBJ2-7; the J call may be wrong. The CDR3 sequence is 14 residues long. Germline assignment: CDR1 MNHNS and CDR2 SASEGT. The CDR3 spells CASSEDRARGEQYF. CDR3 bases: TGTGCCAGCAGTGAAGATAGGGCCCGAGGCGAGCAGTACTTC.

In this sample, this clonotype turned up once. This chain's CDR3 is CSASKGARGETQYF. CDR3 DNA: TGCAGTGCTAGTAAAGGGGCCAGGGGGGAGACCCAGTACTTC. The genes are TRBV20-1 and TRBJ2-5, with 7 bases aligning to TRBD1. The CDR3 length is 14 residues. CDR1 is DFQATT, CDR2 SNEGSKA, per germline (reference sequence). Trimming took 3 bases from V and 5 from J; bases not matched to a gene: 9.

V is TRBV29-1 and J is TRBJ2-3; either TRBD1 or TRBD2 may supply D (6 bases each). The CDR3 has 17 residues. Germline V lookup: CDR1 SQVTM, CDR2 ANQGSEA. Trimming took 7 bases from V and 2 from J, leaving 25 bases between them. The CDR3 is CSDDPLLSGGLTDTQYF. The CDR3 nucleotides are TGCAGCGACGACCCCCTGCTCAGTGGGGGGCTCACAGATACGCAGTATTTT.

This clonotype was picked up a small number of times. The chain is built from TRBV15 and TRBJ2-4; 8 positions agree with TRBD2. The closer fit of TRBJ2-7 to the DNA end suggests the J call may be wrong. Germline CDR1 reads LNHNV; CDR2 reads YYDKDF (reference sequence). This CDR3 region has 14 residues. The CDR3 region is CATSRGLARDEQYF. CDR3 bases: TGTGCCACCAGCAGAGGACTAGCGCGGGACGAGCAGTACTTC.

The V gene is TRBV11-2, the J gene TRBJ2-3; 7 nucleotides agree with TRBD1. CDR1 is SGHAT and CDR2 is FQNNGV in the germline V gene. This CDR3 is 16 amino acids long. The V and J ends lost 0 bases and 4 bases, in that order; junction bases with no gene match: 7. CDR3 nucleotide sequence: TGTGCCAGCAGCTTAGAACAGGGGCCCGGGGCAGATACGCAGTATTTT. Its translation is CASSLEQGPGADTQYF.

This clonotype was seen only a few times. The chain couples TRBV28 to TRBJ2-1; perhaps D is TRBD1 or TRBD2 (5 bases each). The CDR3 consists of 14 residues. V lost 8 bases, J lost 2 bases, and 13 bases lay in between. CDR1 is MDHEN, CDR2 SYDVKM, per germline. Written as DNA, the CDR3 is TGTGCCAGCGGCCGGGGCGTCCCCTACAATGAGCAGTTCTTC. Translated, it gives CASGRGVPYNEQFF.

This clonotype was counted once. V and J are TRBV20-1 and TRBJ2-7; 8 nucleotides align to TRBD2. CDR3 length: 16 amino acids. After removal of 6 bases from V and 7 bases from J, the junction contained 20 bases not matched to a gene. Germline-derived CDR1 and CDR2 are DFQATT and SNEGSKA (reference sequence). The CDR3 DNA follows: TGCAGTGCCGCCCCCTTGACTAGCGCTTCCTACAATGAGCAGTACTTC. Translating gives CSAAPLTSASYNEQYF.

This clonotype has more than one count but fewer than ten. The chain is built from TRBV5-1 and TRBJ2-7, with 8 bases lining up with TRBD2. This CDR3 has 16 amino acids. V lost 5 bases to trimming and J lost 7 bases; unmatched junction nucleotides: 17. CDR1 and CDR2 (germline): SGHRS, YFSETQ. For the CDR3, the DNA is TGCGCCAGCAGAGTTGGGGGAGCGGGGGCTGAGGAAGAGCAGTACTTC. The encoded protein is CASRVGGAGAEEEQYF.

J is TRBJ2-3 and V is TRBV7-2; no clear D gene. In germline, CDR1 is SGHTA, CDR2 FQGNSA. V was cut by 2 bases and J by 0 bases, with 12 bases left in between. The CDR3 loop spans 16 amino acids. In DNA form, the CDR3 reads TGTGCCAGCAGCTTATACGGGCAAACCAGCACAGATACGCAGTATTTT. Protein sequence: CASSLYGQTSTDTQYF.

The genes are TRBV21-1 and TRBJ2-7; no check of the table's D call, TRBD1, against the DNA was made. TRBV21-1 is designated a pseudogene. The CDR3 totals 13 residues. This CDR3 is CASSKVSDTGTYF. The DNA for the CDR3 is TGTGCCAGCAGCAAAGTCAGCGACACCGGGACGTACTTC.

In this sample, this clonotype turned up once. The chain has TRBV7-2 and TRBJ1-2; 9 bases are a match to TRBD1. The ends lost 4 bases at V and 4 bases at J; junction bases unmatched: 7. The CDR3 loop spans 15 amino acids. From germline, CDR1 is SGHTA and CDR2 FQGNSA. The CDR3 bases are TGTGCCAGCAGCTCCGGGACAGGGCTTTCCTATGGCTACACCTTC. It encodes CASSSGTGLSYGYTF.

The chain combines TRBV9 with TRBJ1-4, with D possibly TRBD1 on 6 matching bases. Trimming shortened V by 0 bases and J by 1 base, and 13 bases separated the two germline ends. The CDR3 has 17 residues. Germline V lookup: CDR1 SGDLS, CDR2 YYNGEE. The CDR3 DNA is TGTGCCAGCAGCGTAGGAGGGGGTTTCGGAACTAATGAAAAACTGTTTTTT. Translated, it gives CASSVGGGFGTNEKLFF.

For this clonotype: The junction and the germline gene differ at one end; a read error may be behind it. This chain joins TRBV4-1 and TRBJ1-5; 8 nucleotides agree with TRBD1. This CDR3 contains 14 residues. Per germline, CDR1 MGHRA and CDR2 YSYEKL. The CDR3 coding sequence is TGCGCCAGCAGCCAAAACGACAGGGGCCAGCCTCAGCATTTT. Its translation is CASSQNDRGQPQHF.

The gene calls are TRBV5-1 and TRBJ1-4; D perhaps matches TRBD1 (5 bases). V lost 9 bases and J lost 6, with 18 bases in between. Germline V lookup: CDR1 SGHRS, CDR2 YFSETQ. There are 14 residues in the CDR3. The CDR3 DNA reads TGCGCCACCAAGGTCTCGGACACCTATGAAAAACTGTTTTTT. Translated: CATKVSDTYEKLFF.